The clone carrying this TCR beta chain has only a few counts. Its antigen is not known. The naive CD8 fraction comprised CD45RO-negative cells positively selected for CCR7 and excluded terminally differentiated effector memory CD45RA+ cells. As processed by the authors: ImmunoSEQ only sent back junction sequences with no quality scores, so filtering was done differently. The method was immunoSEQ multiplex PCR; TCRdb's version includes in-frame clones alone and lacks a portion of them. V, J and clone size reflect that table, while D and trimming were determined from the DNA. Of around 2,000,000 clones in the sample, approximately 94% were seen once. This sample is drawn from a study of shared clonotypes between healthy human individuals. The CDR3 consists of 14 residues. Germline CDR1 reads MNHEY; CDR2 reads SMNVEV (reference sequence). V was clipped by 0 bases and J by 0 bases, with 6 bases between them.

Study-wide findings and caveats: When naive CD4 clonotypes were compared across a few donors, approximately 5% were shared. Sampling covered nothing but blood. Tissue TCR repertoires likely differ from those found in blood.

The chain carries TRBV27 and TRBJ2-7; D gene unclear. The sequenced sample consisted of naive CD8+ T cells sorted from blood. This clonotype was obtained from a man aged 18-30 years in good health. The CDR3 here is CASSLSWSSYEQYF. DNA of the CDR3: TGTGCCAGCAGTTTATCCTGGAGCTCCTACGAGCAGTACTTC.